These 25 T cell receptor beta chains came from one sample sequenced in a study of blood T cell repertoires in COVID-19. Generated by immunoSEQ multiplex PCR, the TCRdb table keeps only in-frame clones and is missing some. The table lists 250,000 to 300,000 clones, approximately 93% of them singletons. Sequenced material: peripheral blood. The receptors shown here come from a woman in her twenties or thirties with COVID-19, enrolled during active disease.

The rearrangement joins TRBV7-6 to TRBJ1-3; D gene unclear. The CDR3 runs 16 residues. Germline loops: CDR1 SGHVS, CDR2 FNYEAQ. The V end lost 2 bases, the J end lost 0 bases, and 11 bases lay between the germline ends. The CDR3 protein is CASSLTRAGSGNTIYF. Here the CDR3 DNA reads TGTGCCAGCAGCTTAACTCGCGCCGGCTCTGGAAACACCATATATTTT.

The genes are TRBV6-5 and TRBJ1-2, with 9 bases fitting TRBD1. From germline, CDR1 is MNHEY and CDR2 SVGAGI. The CDR3 has 14 amino acids. V lost 6 bases to trimming and J lost 6 bases; unmatched junction nucleotides: 8. The CDR3 reads CASSLTGGVDGYTF. The DNA for the CDR3 is TGTGCCAGCAGCTTAACAGGGGGCGTCGATGGCTACACCTTC.

The J gene is TRBJ1-2, the V gene TRBV28, with TRBD1 as a possible D gene (6 bases). CDR3 size: 13 residues. The V end was cut by 6 bases, the J end by 8 bases, with 16 bases between. Germline CDR1 reads MDHEN; CDR2 reads SYDVKM. The CDR3 DNA reads as TGTGCCAGCAGACTAACAGGGAGTGGAGGCTACACCTTC. This sequence encodes CASRLTGSGGYTF.

This clone was counted at least ten times. Additional DNA sequences in this sample encode the identical CDR3. The J gene is TRBJ1-2, the V gene TRBV15; D might be TRBD1 (5 bases). Germline V gene lookup returns CDR1 LNHNV and CDR2 YYDKDF (reference sequence). The V end was cut by 0 bases, the J end by 6 bases, with 8 bases between. The CDR3 runs to 13 residues. The CDR3 nucleotides read TGTGCCACCAGCAGAGAAGAAGGGGATGGCTACACCTTC. This encodes CATSREEGDGYTF.

J is TRBJ1-4 and V is TRBV2; TRBD1 aligns across 7 bases. The CDR3 consists of 16 residues. In germline, CDR1 is SNHLY, CDR2 FYNNEI. Trimming at V came to 6 bases and at J to 7 bases, leaving 14 bases not matched to a gene. The CDR3 DNA sequence: TGTGCCAGCAGCCGAGGAACAGGGGAGCACCTTGAAAAACTGTTTTTT. It translates to CASSRGTGEHLEKLFF.

This rearrangement joins TRBV28 to TRBJ1-1, with D possibly TRBD1 on 5 matching bases. V lost 2 bases, J lost 11 bases, and 15 bases lay in between. There are 13 residues in the CDR3. Germline CDR1 is MDHEN and CDR2 is SYDVKM. This chain's CDR3 is CASSLGGGRLAFF. The DNA of the CDR3 is TGTGCCAGCAGTTTAGGGGGAGGTAGGCTGGCTTTCTTT.

The chain links TRBV2 to TRBJ1-5; D is unresolved. This CDR3 contains 14 residues. V dropped 1 base and J dropped 7 bases, with 11 bases sitting between them. Per the germline V gene, CDR1 is SNHLY and CDR2 is FYNNEI. The CDR3 loop is CASSEVLGSQPQHF. The CDR3 DNA reads as TGTGCCAGCAGTGAAGTGTTGGGGAGCCAGCCCCAGCATTTT.

The chain has TRBV2 and TRBJ2-7; possibly TRBD1 for D (5 bases). The CDR3 contains 12 residues. V shed 8 bases and J shed 4 bases, with 12 bases lying between them. From germline, CDR1 is SNHLY and CDR2 FYNNEI. CDR3 nucleotides: TGTGCCAGCTGCCTTAGGGGATACGAGCAGTACTTC. It codes for CASCLRGYEQYF.

This clone was recorded only once. V is TRBV5-8 and J is TRBJ2-1; 11 nucleotides agree with TRBD2. This CDR3 region has 19 residues. Germline V lookup: CDR1 SGHTS, CDR2 YDEGEE. The junction had 16 bases not matched to a gene; V was cut back by 5 bases and J by 3 bases. CDR3 sequence reads: CASRGMGTSGRRVYNEQFF. DNA for the CDR3: TGTGCCAGCAGGGGGATGGGTACTAGCGGGAGAAGGGTCTACAATGAGCAGTTCTTC.

This chain joins TRBV5-1 and TRBJ2-3; 7 bases map to TRBD2. The V segment lost 0 bases and the J segment 6 bases; nucleotides outside the gene matches: 7. Germline values: CDR1 SGHRS, CDR2 YFSETQ. The CDR3 runs 15 residues. CDR3 nucleotides: TGCGCCAGCAGCTTGGGGGGGACTATGTCCGATACGCAGTATTTT. Translation: CASSLGGTMSDTQYF.

J is TRBJ1-1 and V is TRBV19; TRBD1 matches 12 bases. The CDR3 spans 16 residues. The germline V gene has CDR1 LNHDA and CDR2 SQIVND (reference sequence). V shed 1 base, J shed 4 bases, and the junction held 4 bases outside the gene matches. CDR3 sequence: CASSIGGTGGFTEAFF. The CDR3 nucleotides are TGTGCCAGTAGTATAGGGGGGACAGGGGGCTTCACTGAAGCTTTCTTT.

The CDR3 coding sequence is TGTGCCAGCAGCCTAAGACTAGCGGGCTCGAAGTACTTC. It codes for CASSLRLAGSKYF. The chain is built from TRBV5-6 and TRBJ2-7; TRBD2 aligns across 10 bases. Germline V CDR1 and CDR2: SGHDT, YYEEEE. The CDR3 contains 13 residues. V shed 4 bases, J shed 11 bases, and the junction held 9 bases outside the gene matches.

The rearrangement uses TRBV7-9 and TRBJ2-3, with 14 positions matching TRBD2. V trimming: 5 bases; J trimming: 1 base; junction bases outside the gene matches: 5. The germline CDR1 and CDR2 sequences are SEHNR and FQNEAQ (reference sequence). There are 17 residues in the CDR3. CDR3 DNA: TGTGCCAGCAGCCCCGGGACTAGCGGGAGTGGCACAGATACGCAGTATTTT. It translates to CASSPGTSGSGTDTQYF. Full variable domain (remainder filled in from reference TRBV7-9 and TRBJ2-3): DTGVSQNPRHKITKRGQNVTFRCDPISEHNRLYWYRQTLGQGPEFLTYFQNEAQLEKSRLLSDRFSAERPKGSFSTLEIQRTEQGDSAMYLCASSPGTSGSGTDTQYFGPGTRLTVL.

V usage is TRBV7-6 and J usage is TRBJ2-1; TRBD2 might be the D (6 bases). The germline V gene has CDR1 SGHVS and CDR2 FNYEAQ. The CDR3 totals 17 residues. V lost 5 bases to trimming and J lost 5 bases, with 22 bases between them. The CDR3 nucleotides are TGTGCCAGCAGCCTAAAGCGGGTAGGTCGCAGGGACAATGAGCAGTTCTTC. Encoded protein: CASSLKRVGRRDNEQFF.

This clone appeared a single time. This chain's CDR3 is CASSHGQGGSYEQYF. CDR3 in DNA: TGTGCCAGCTCACACGGACAGGGTGGCTCCTACGAGCAGTACTTC. The V gene is TRBV18, the J gene TRBJ2-7, with 8 bases aligning to TRBD1. The CDR3 has 15 amino acids. Looked up from germline, CDR1 is KGHSH and CDR2 is LQKENI. The V segment lost 4 bases and the J segment 0 bases; nucleotides outside the gene matches: 5.

V and J are TRBV4-2 and TRBJ2-7; 9 bases map to TRBD2. The CDR3 consists of 16 residues. The germline gives CDR1 LGHNA, CDR2 YNFKEQ. With V trimmed by 0 bases and J by 5 bases, 8 bases remained unmatched. This CDR3 reads CASSQDSASGINEQYF. CDR3 nucleotide sequence: TGTGCCAGCAGCCAAGATAGCGCTAGCGGGATTAACGAGCAGTACTTC.

The chain carries TRBV5-1 and TRBJ1-1; D may be TRBD1 (6 bases). The CDR3 is 14 amino acids. The germline V gene encodes CDR1 SGHRS and CDR2 YFSETQ. The germline V and J ends were trimmed by 5 bases and 0 bases, with 11 bases remaining between them. CDR3 bases: TGCGCCAGCAGTGGGGGCACGATGAACACTGAAGCTTTCTTT. Translation: CASSGGTMNTEAFF. Full variable domain (outside the CDR3, taken from reference TRBV5-1 and TRBJ1-1): KAGVTQTPRYLIKTRGQQVTLSCSPISGHRSVSWYQQTPGQGLQFLFEYFSETQRNKGNFPGRFSGRQFSNSRSEMNVSTLELGDSALYLCASSGGTMNTEAFFGQGTRLTVV.

The chain uses TRBV11-1 and TRBJ1-3; unclear D gene. Trimming cost V 5 bases and J 0 bases, with 8 bases left between them. Germline values: CDR1 SGHAT, CDR2 FQDESV (reference sequence). CDR3 size: 14 residues. CDR3 bases: TGTGCCAGCAGCGCCCGGTACTCTGGAAACACCATATATTTT. Protein product: CASSARYSGNTIYF.

The genes are TRBV28 and TRBJ2-2; tentative D call: TRBD2 (6 bases). CDR1 is MDHEN, CDR2 SYDVKM, per germline. The CDR3 totals 13 residues. V dropped 5 bases and J dropped 9 bases, with 13 bases sitting between them. The CDR3 coding sequence is TGTGCCAGCAGTCCTCGACTAGTCCGGGAGCTGTTTTTT. Protein product: CASSPRLVRELFF.

CDR3 DNA sequence: TGCGCCAGCAGCTTGGTCCCGGACAGGGAATACGAGCAGTACTTC. Protein product: CASSLVPDREYEQYF. The chain has TRBV5-1 and TRBJ2-7; 8 bases are a match to TRBD1. This CDR3 comprises 15 residues. CDR1 SGHRS and CDR2 YFSETQ come from the germline V gene. J gave up 4 bases and V 0 bases, and 6 bases lay outside the gene matches.

The CDR3 sequence is CAWSIREGTDTQYF. The CDR3, as DNA: TGTGCCTGGAGTATCAGGGAGGGCACAGATACGCAGTATTTT. The chain combines TRBV30 with TRBJ2-3; a possible D gene is TRBD2 (6 bases). Per germline, CDR1 GTSNPN and CDR2 SVGIG (reference sequence). The CDR3 contains 14 residues. Trimming removed 2 bases from V and 1 base from J, with 10 bases in between.

The rearrangement links TRBV2 to TRBJ2-2; 7 bases align to TRBD2. Germline trimming cut 6 bases from V and 3 bases from J; bases unmatched to any gene: 7. Germline values: CDR1 SNHLY, CDR2 FYNNEI. The CDR3 is 15 residues long. Here the CDR3 DNA reads TGTGCCAGCAGGCGTTACGCGGGAGACACCGGGGAGCTGTTTTTT. Its protein product is CASRRYAGDTGELFF. The variable domain in full, with the rest retrieved from reference TRBV2 and TRBJ2-2, is EPEVTQTPSHQVTQMGQEVILRCVPISNHLYFYWYRQILGQKVEFLVSFYNNEISEKSEIFDDQFSVERPDGSNFTLKIRSTKLEDSAMYFCASRRYAGDTGELFFGEGSRLTVL.

The V gene is TRBV6-5, the J gene TRBJ1-1; D call uncertain. CDR1 is MNHEY and CDR2 is SVGAGI in the germline V gene. The CDR3 loop spans 14 amino acids. V lost 6 bases to trimming and J lost 1 base, with 12 bases between them. CDR3 residues: CASRPLGENTEAFF. The CDR3 DNA reads as TGTGCCAGCAGGCCTCTCGGGGAGAACACTGAAGCTTTCTTT.

In DNA form, the CDR3 reads TGTGCCAGCAGTGATGTAAGGAGCGGGAGGGCCCTCACCGGGGAGCTGTTTTTT. Protein sequence: CASSDVRSGRALTGELFF. The chain has TRBV6-1 and TRBJ2-2, with TRBD2 identical over 10 bases. The V and J ends lost 3 bases and 4 bases, in that order; junction bases with no gene match: 11. This CDR3 comprises 18 residues. The germline V gene encodes CDR1 MNHNS and CDR2 SASEGT.

The chain employs TRBV7-9 and TRBJ2-5, with 8 bases identical to TRBD2. The CDR3 has 13 amino acids. The junction had 7 bases not matched to a gene; V was cut back by 8 bases and J by 5 bases. Germline assignment: CDR1 SEHNR and CDR2 FQNEAQ (reference sequence). CDR3 sequence: CASAPGLAETQYF. CDR3 coding DNA: TGTGCCAGCGCCCCCGGACTAGCTGAGACCCAGTACTTC.